Here is one T cell receptor beta chain with its context. Its antigen is unknown. The input lacks base qualities; no much larger clone sits a single base away. Samples from volunteer blood donors who had recovered from COVID-19 were contributed by a second Seattle source. Whole blood was collected in K2EDTA tubes by collaborating institutions according to the institutions' own protocols. For TCRbeta analysis, collaborators shipped samples in one of three forms: frozen whole blood, isolated PBMCs, or DNA extracted from either of those sample types. The germline V gene provides CDR1 SGHVS and CDR2 FQNEAQ. The CDR3 covers 11 residues, taking in both the cysteine and the phenylalanine. The DNA shown is the 33-base CDR3, in frame from base 1. The junction carries 3 bases between V and J, which are trimmed by 5 bases and 2 bases respectively. The immunoSEQ Assay, a bias-controlled multiplex PCR, was used to amplify TCRbeta CDR3 regions from genomic DNA. As for the original processing: The number of nucleated cells in each sample was estimated from the amplification of reference gene primers within the assay. To quantify the absolute abundance of each unique TCRbeta CDR3 rearrangement, sequence reads were collapsed and filtered. For each sample, productive Simpson clonality was calculated as the square root of Simpson's diversity index across productive rearrangements. TCRdb mirrors the immuneACCESS table, restricted to in-frame sequences. Some clones are absent from its copies; in checked studies, under half trace to an unresolved V gene, and the reason for the others is unknown. The V and J calls and the clone size are those of that table, but D and trimming were determined from the DNA. This sample lists over 120,000 clones; 80% to 90% were detected once. The ten largest make up roughly 37% of the sample.

The data were obtained in a study of blood T cell repertoires in COVID-19 (TCRdb year 2020). With respect to the entire study: The collaborator samples originated in the United States, Italy and Spain and spanned the acute and convalescent phases of COVID-19. The prospective study material was composed of cDNA or gDNA derived from T cells, B-cell-depleted T cells, or PBMCs. Deeply sampled blood TCRbeta repertoires from subjects exposed to, actively infected with, or recovered from COVID-19 were included in the dataset. The repertoires were released in a freely available public database meant as a resource for research on the immune response to SARS-CoV-2. Samples were obtained from the ongoing ImmuneRACE study (first 160 participants) and from some 1,300 subjects provided by 6 global collaborators. Sample metadata almost always included a de-identified subject ID, COVID-19 status, age in years and sex. Where available, HLA class I and class II types were obtained from metadata supplied by the sample provider rather than from assay-based typing. Paper-wide results and their limitations: Clinical and demographic metadata were provided uncurated, with the amount varying by source and participant.

This receptor was taken from a man between 45 and 60 years old who had recovered from COVID-19. Recombination joined TRBV7-8 with TRBJ2-5; the D gene remains uncertain. The specimen was peripheral blood. The base sequence is TGTGCCAGCAGCCCACAAGAGACCCAGTACTTC. It specifies CASSPQETQYF.